This T cell receptor (beta chain) originates from a study of blood T cell repertoires in COVID-19. Study details: Either two negative PCRs, clearance, or symptom resolution qualified Cohort 3 donors as recovered. T cells, B-cell-depleted T cells, or PBMCs supplied cDNA or gDNA.

The V gene lost 3 bases and the J gene lost 6 bases, with 19 bases spanning the gap. The CDR3 length is 15 residues. Germline assignment: CDR1 GTSNPN and CDR2 SVGIG (reference sequence). In the authors' methods: Using reference gene primer amplification, nucleated cell counts were estimated. TCRdb keeps only in-frame clones here, not all; method: immunoSEQ multiplex PCR. The V and J calls and the clone size are those of that table, but D and trimming were determined from the DNA. The table has some 190,000 clones, around 83% seen once. Individuals drawn from approximately 22 US areas were roughly 18 to 89 years old.

This TCR was recovered from a middle-aged woman in a cohort exposed to, infected with or recovered from COVID-19 (not recorded which). The specimen was PBMCs or T cells enriched from blood (not recorded which). This chain joins TRBV30 and TRBJ2-3; D might be TRBD1 (5 bases). CDR3 in amino acids: CAWSPTVSLTDTQYF. The CDR3 DNA reads as TGTGCCTGGAGCCCGACAGTTTCCCTTACCGATACGCAGTATTTT.